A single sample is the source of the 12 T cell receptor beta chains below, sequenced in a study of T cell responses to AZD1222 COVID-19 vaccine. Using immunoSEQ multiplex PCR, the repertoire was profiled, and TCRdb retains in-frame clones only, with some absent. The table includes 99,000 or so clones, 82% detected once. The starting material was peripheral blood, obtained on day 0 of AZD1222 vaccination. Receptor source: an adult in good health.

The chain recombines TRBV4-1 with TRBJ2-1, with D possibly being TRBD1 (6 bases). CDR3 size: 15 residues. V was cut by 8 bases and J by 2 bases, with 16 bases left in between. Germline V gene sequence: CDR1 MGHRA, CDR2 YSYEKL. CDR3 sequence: CASSNRVTPYNEQFF. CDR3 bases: TGCGCCAGCTCAAACAGGGTAACTCCCTACAATGAGCAGTTCTTC.

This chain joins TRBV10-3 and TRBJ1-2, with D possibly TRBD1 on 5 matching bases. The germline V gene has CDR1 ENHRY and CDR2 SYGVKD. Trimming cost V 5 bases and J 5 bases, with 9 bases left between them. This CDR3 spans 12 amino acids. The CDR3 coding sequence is TGTGCCATCAGTTCAGGGATTTATGGCTACACCTTC. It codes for CAISSGIYGYTF.

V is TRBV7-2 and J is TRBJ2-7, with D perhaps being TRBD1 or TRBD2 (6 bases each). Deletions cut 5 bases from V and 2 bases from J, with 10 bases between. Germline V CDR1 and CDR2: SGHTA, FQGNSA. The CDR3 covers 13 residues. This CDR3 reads CASSGGGTYEQYF. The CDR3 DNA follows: TGTGCCAGCAGCGGAGGGGGAACCTACGAGCAGTACTTC.

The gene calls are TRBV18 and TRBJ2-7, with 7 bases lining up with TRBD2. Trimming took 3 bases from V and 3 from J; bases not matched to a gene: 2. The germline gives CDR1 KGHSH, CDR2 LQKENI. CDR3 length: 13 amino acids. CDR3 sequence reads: CASSPRGIYEQYF. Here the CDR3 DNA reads TGTGCCAGCTCACCGCGGGGGATCTACGAGCAGTACTTC.

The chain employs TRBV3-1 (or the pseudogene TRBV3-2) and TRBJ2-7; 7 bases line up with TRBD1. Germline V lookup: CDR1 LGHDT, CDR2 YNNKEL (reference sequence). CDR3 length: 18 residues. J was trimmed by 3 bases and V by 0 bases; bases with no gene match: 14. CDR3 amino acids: CASSQDSPRQGAFYEQYF. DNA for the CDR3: TGTGCCAGCAGCCAAGATTCCCCCCGACAGGGTGCATTCTACGAGCAGTACTTC.

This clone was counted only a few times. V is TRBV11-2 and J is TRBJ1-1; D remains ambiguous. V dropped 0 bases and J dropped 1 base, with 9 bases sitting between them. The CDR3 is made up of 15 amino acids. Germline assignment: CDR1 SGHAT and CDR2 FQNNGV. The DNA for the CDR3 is TGTGCCAGCAGCTTAGACGCCAGCCCGAACACTGAAGCTTTCTTT. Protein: CASSLDASPNTEAFF.

CDR3 region: CASSLIRGEGTQYF. For the CDR3, the DNA is TGTGCCAGCAGCTTGATCAGGGGTGAAGGGACCCAGTACTTC. The chain has TRBV5-4 and TRBJ2-5, with D maybe TRBD1 (6 bases). Germline-derived CDR1 and CDR2 are SGHNT and YYREEE (reference sequence). V was trimmed by 1 base and J by 7 bases, leaving 14 bases between them. This CDR3 is built from 14 residues.

CDR3 loop: CASMIDVATNEKLFF. CDR3 DNA: TGTGCCAGCATGATAGACGTGGCAACTAATGAAAAACTGTTTTTT. V usage is TRBV2 and J usage is TRBJ1-4; D ambiguous. Germline V gene data show CDR1 as SNHLY and CDR2 as FYNNEI. V lost 7 bases to trimming and J lost 0 bases, with 12 bases between them. CDR3 length: 15 residues.

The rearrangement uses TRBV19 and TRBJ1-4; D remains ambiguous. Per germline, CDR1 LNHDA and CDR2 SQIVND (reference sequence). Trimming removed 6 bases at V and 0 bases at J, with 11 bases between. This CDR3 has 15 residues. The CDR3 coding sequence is TGTGCCAGTAGACAAAGACCAGCAACTAATGAAAAACTGTTTTTT. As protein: CASRQRPATNEKLFF.

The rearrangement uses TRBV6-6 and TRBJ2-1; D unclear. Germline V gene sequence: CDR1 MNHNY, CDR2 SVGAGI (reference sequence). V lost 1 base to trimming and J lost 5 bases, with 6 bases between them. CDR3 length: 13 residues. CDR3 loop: CASSYFQDNEQFF. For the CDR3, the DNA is TGTGCCAGCAGTTACTTCCAAGACAATGAGCAGTTCTTC.

CDR3 DNA: TGTGCCAGCAGCGCGCGGGACGGCCTTTCGGACATTCAGTACTTC. Its protein product is CASSARDGLSDIQYF. V gene TRBV9 combines with J gene TRBJ2-4; D is possibly TRBD2 (6 bases). The CDR3 covers 15 residues. Germline assignment: CDR1 SGDLS and CDR2 YYNGEE. Trimming pared 3 bases from V and 8 bases from J, leaving 18 bases between. Combining the CDR3 with reference TRBV9 and TRBJ2-4 gives the whole variable domain DSGVTQTPKHLITATGQRVTLRCSPRSGDLSVYWYQQSLDQGLQFLIQYYNGEERAKGNILERFSAQQFPDLHSELNLSSLELGDSALYFCASSARDGLSDIQYFGAGTRLSVL.

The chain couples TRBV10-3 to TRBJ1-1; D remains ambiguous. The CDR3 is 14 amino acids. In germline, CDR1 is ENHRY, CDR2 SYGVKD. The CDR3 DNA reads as TGTGCACCCCCCCGCTTACGGTTGAACACTGAAGCTTTCTTT. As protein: CAPPRLRLNTEAFF.